These 31 T cell receptor beta chains originate from one sample sequenced in a study of molecular identifiers for immune sequencing clone quantification. MiXCR, run by TCRdb on the PCR reads, gives a single entry per CDR3 protein. The data hold nearly 650,000 distinct CDR3 sequences, with roughly 25% observed a single time. Material for sequencing was naive CD8+ T cells from blood, with Jurkat cell RNA spiked in. Subset noted: FACS-sorted CD8+CD4-CCR7+CD45RA+ naive T cells. Source of these receptors: a human donor in good health. Some libraries in this study had Jurkat cell RNA spiked in.

The V call is TRBV29-1, the J call TRBJ2-7; 9 bases fit TRBD2. V lost 4 bases, J lost 0 bases, and 10 bases stayed unmatched. Germline assignment: CDR1 SQVTM and CDR2 ANQGSEA. The CDR3 loop spans 16 amino acids. DNA of the CDR3: TGCAGCGTTGGAGATCCAACTAGCGGGTACTCCTACGAGCAGTACTTC. This gives the protein CSVGDPTSGYSYEQYF.

In this sample, this clonotype turned up a few times. This chain connects TRBV29-1 to TRBJ2-1; D may be TRBD2 (6 bases). CDR3 length: 15 residues. Trimming shortened V by 5 bases and J by 0 bases, and 14 bases separated the two germline ends. Germline lookup yields CDR1 SQVTM and CDR2 ANQGSEA. The CDR3 DNA sequence: TGCAGCGTTTCGGGGGAGAGACGCTCCTACAATGAGCAGTTCTTC. Protein: CSVSGERRSYNEQFF.

Only a few counts were recorded for this clonotype. V and J are TRBV4-2 and TRBJ1-1, with D maybe TRBD1 (6 bases). The CDR3 is 16 amino acids. Germline V CDR1 and CDR2: LGHNA, YNFKEQ. Trimming removed 1 base from V and 1 base from J, with 13 bases in between. CDR3 protein: CASSQVSWGPNTEAFF. Here the CDR3 DNA reads TGTGCCAGCAGCCAAGTATCGTGGGGGCCGAACACTGAAGCTTTCTTT.

The table lists this clonotype with a count of one. This may be a read error: a much more frequent sequence differs by one nucleotide. This rearrangement joins TRBV4-3 to TRBJ1-4; D gene unclear. CDR1 is LGHNA and CDR2 is YSLEER in the germline V gene. This CDR3 region has 15 residues. Trimming removed 0 bases at V and 7 bases at J, with 12 bases between. CDR3 sequence (DNA): TGCGCCAGCAGCCAAGACCGAACCGGGGTTGAAAAACTGTTTTTT. Its protein is CASSQDRTGVEKLFF.

Turning to this clonotype: A single base separates this from a much larger clone, so it may be a read error. The rearrangement links TRBV21-1 to TRBJ1-5; TRBD1 is the table's D call, not checked against the DNA. TRBV21-1 is an annotated pseudogene. CDR3 length: 19 residues. The CDR3 sequence is CASSKDDRRSLNSNQPPHF. As DNA, the CDR3 is TGTGCCAGCAGCAAAGACGACAGGAGGAGTCTTAATAGCAATCAGCCCCCGCATTTT.

V and J are TRBV7-6 and TRBJ1-1; 10 nucleotides align to TRBD1. V was clipped by 5 bases and J by 7 bases; unmatched bases: 4. This CDR3 contains 13 residues. CDR1 SGHVS and CDR2 FNYEAQ come from the germline V gene. The CDR3 nucleotides are TGTGCCAGCAGCCCCGGGACAGGGGTTGAAGCTTTCTTT. This gives the protein CASSPGTGVEAFF.

A remark on this clonotype: The junction departs from the called germline gene at one end, perhaps through a read error. The chain is built from TRBV6-1 and TRBJ2-3, with 8 bases aligning to TRBD2. From germline, CDR1 is MNHNS and CDR2 SASEGT. This CDR3 spans 14 amino acids. This chain's CDR3 is CAGSSSGSSDTQYF. CDR3 sequence (DNA): TGCGCTGGGTCATCCAGCGGGAGTTCAGATACGCAGTATTTT.

This chain links TRBV5-3 with TRBJ1-6; 7 nucleotides match TRBD1. TRBV5-3 is an ORF, and what it does is uncertain. V trimming: 8 bases; J trimming: 7 bases; junction bases outside the gene matches: 6. The CDR3 has 13 amino acids. The CDR3 region is CASRGLGNSPLHF. The CDR3 region has the DNA TGTGCCAGCAGGGGGTTGGGGAATTCACCCCTCCACTTT.

This sequence joins TRBV6-1 and TRBJ2-5; D gene ambiguous. The V and J ends lost 4 bases and 4 bases respectively, with 16 bases between them. Per germline, CDR1 MNHNS and CDR2 SASEGT. This CDR3 region has 15 residues. CDR3 amino acids: CASSGPPPRGETQYF. DNA for the CDR3: TGTGCCAGCAGTGGGCCGCCCCCCAGAGGAGAGACCCAGTACTTC.

Points on this clonotype: A much larger clone lies one base from this, so it may be a read error. The chain uses TRBV5-1 and TRBJ1-1, with TRBD1 identical over 8 bases. CDR1 and CDR2 (germline): SGHRS, YFSETQ. CDR3 size: 14 residues. V dropped 9 bases and J dropped 6; count of bases not matched to a gene: 13. Here the CDR3 reads CAILVAGGIAEAFF. For the CDR3, the DNA is TGCGCCATACTTGTGGCAGGGGGCATCGCTGAAGCTTTCTTT.

This clonotype has ten or more counts. The V call is TRBV6-2 or TRBV6-3, the J call TRBJ1-1; 8 nucleotides agree with TRBD1. The CDR3 spans 13 residues. V lost 2 bases, J lost 6 bases, and 2 bases stayed unmatched. CDR1 and CDR2 (germline): MNHEY, SVGEGT. The CDR3 coding sequence is TGTGCCAGCAGTTACAGGACAGGGTCTGAAGCTTTCTTT. Protein: CASSYRTGSEAFF.

The sample holds many counts of this clonotype. The chain has TRBV28 and TRBJ2-5; D is undetermined. The V and J ends lost 4 bases and 2 bases respectively, with 8 bases between them. The CDR3 sequence is 13 residues long. The germline V gene has CDR1 MDHEN and CDR2 SYDVKM. Here the CDR3 reads CASSWNLQETQYF. The CDR3, as DNA: TGTGCCAGCAGTTGGAATTTGCAAGAGACCCAGTACTTC.

This clonotype has only a few counts. This sequence joins TRBV27 and TRBJ2-7; D possibly corresponds to TRBD1 (5 bases). CDR3 length equals 13 residues. V was clipped by 6 bases and J by 0 bases, with 9 bases between them. CDR1 and CDR2 (germline): MNHEY, SMNVEV (reference sequence). CDR3 nucleotide sequence: TGTGCCAGCAGGCAGACAGTCTCCTACGAGCAGTACTTC. It yields the protein CASRQTVSYEQYF.

This clonotype occurred a few times. The rearrangement uses TRBV7-9 and TRBJ2-7; 9 nucleotides align to TRBD1. CDR1 SEHNR and CDR2 FQNEAQ come from the germline V gene (reference sequence). J lost 2 bases, V lost 5 bases, and 10 bases had no gene match. The CDR3 extends over 16 amino acids. CDR3 nucleotide sequence: TGTGCCAGCAGCCCCCCCCGGGACAGGGTCACCTACGAGCAGTACTTC. This encodes CASSPPRDRVTYEQYF.

The rearrangement uses TRBV25-1 and TRBJ2-1; D may be TRBD1 (5 bases). The ends were cut back, 6 bases at V and 5 bases at J, with 11 bases in the middle. There are 13 residues in the CDR3. Germline values: CDR1 MGHDK, CDR2 SYGVNS. This CDR3 reads CASSDSRDNEQFF. Here the CDR3 DNA reads TGTGCCAGCAGCGATAGCAGGGACAATGAGCAGTTCTTC.

The V gene is TRBV13, the J gene TRBJ1-5; 11 bases are a match to TRBD1. The germline V gene has CDR1 PRHDT and CDR2 FYEKMQ (reference sequence). Trimming removed 5 bases from V and 5 bases from J; junction bases left unmatched: 5. This CDR3 contains 15 residues. CDR3 region: CASSAGQGADQPQHF. As DNA, the CDR3 is TGTGCCAGCAGCGCTGGACAGGGGGCCGATCAGCCCCAGCATTTT. The full variable domain, its missing parts supplied by reference TRBV13 and TRBJ1-5, is AAGVIQSPRHLIKEKRETATLKCYPIPRHDTVYWYQQGPGQDPQFLISFYEKMQSDKGSIPDRFSAQQFSDYHSELNMSSLELGDSALYFCASSAGQGADQPQHFGDGTRLSIL.

This clonotype was picked up many times. This chain connects TRBV7-9 to TRBJ1-6, with 9 bases lining up with TRBD1. The CDR3 covers 14 residues. Losses at the gene ends were 5 bases for V and 8 bases for J; bases not matched to a gene: 4. The germline CDR1 and CDR2 sequences are SEHNR and FQNEAQ (reference sequence). The CDR3 DNA sequence: TGTGCCAGCAGCAAGACAGGGGGAGATTCACCCCTCCACTTT. This sequence encodes CASSKTGGDSPLHF.

This clonotype appeared many times. The chain couples TRBV28 to TRBJ1-5; D perhaps matches TRBD1 (5 bases). CDR1 is MDHEN and CDR2 is SYDVKM in the germline V gene. Between the trimmed V and J ends, which lost 6 bases and 2 bases, there was a span of 14 bases. This CDR3 is built from 15 residues. The CDR3 DNA sequence: TGTGCCAGCAGGGGGACCGAGGTCGGCAATCAGCCCCAGCATTTT. Protein sequence: CASRGTEVGNQPQHF.

This clonotype was observed once. Germline and junction disagree at one end, which may indicate a read error. The J gene is TRBJ2-2, the V gene TRBV2; 9 nucleotides match TRBD1. The length of the CDR3 is 16 residues. In germline, CDR1 is SNHLY, CDR2 FYNNEI. In nucleotides, the CDR3 is TGTGCCAGCAGTGATGACAGGGGGAGGAACACCGGGGAGGTGTTTTTT. It specifies CASSDDRGRNTGEVFF.

This clonotype was observed at least ten times. V and J are TRBV5-5 and TRBJ1-4; unclear D gene. From germline, CDR1 is SGHKS and CDR2 YYEKEE (reference sequence). Trimming cost V 1 base and J 0 bases, with 10 bases left between them. The CDR3 has 16 amino acids. CDR3 coding DNA: TGTGCCAGCAGCTTGTGGCCGGCAGCAACTAATGAAAAACTGTTTTTT. Its translation: CASSLWPAATNEKLFF.

To note about this clonotype: Since no conserved phenylalanine or tryptophan closes the CDR3, a read error is the likely cause. The chain couples TRBV7-9 to TRBJ2-3; D perhaps matches TRBD1 (6 bases). The CDR3 consists of 15 residues. Looked up from germline, CDR1 is SEHNR and CDR2 is FQNEAQ (reference sequence). Trimming cost V 1 base and J 1 base, with 9 bases left between them. CDR3 protein: CASSLVAGGTDTQYL. The CDR3 nucleotides are TGTGCCAGCAGCTTAGTCGCAGGGGGCACAGATACGCAGTATTTG.

There are a few counts of this clonotype. This chain links TRBV28 with TRBJ1-5, with 8 bases aligning to TRBD1. The germline V gene encodes CDR1 MDHEN and CDR2 SYDVKM. The V segment lost 4 bases and the J segment 0 bases; nucleotides outside the gene matches: 20. The CDR3 extends over 21 amino acids. The CDR3 sequence: CASSSSRRLDREGDSNQPQHF. The DNA for the CDR3 is TGTGCCAGCAGTTCCTCGCGGCGACTGGACAGGGAGGGAGATAGCAATCAGCCCCAGCATTTT.

This clonotype was counted only a few times. The rearrangement uses TRBV9 and TRBJ1-1; TRBD1 is a possible D gene (5 bases). This CDR3 comprises 15 residues. The germline V and J ends were trimmed by 4 bases and 3 bases, with 16 bases remaining between them. Germline V gene data show CDR1 as SGDLS and CDR2 as YYNGEE. The CDR3 nucleotides are TGTGCCAGCAGCCCACCCCGAACAGGAGACACTGAAGCTTTCTTT. Amino acid sequence: CASSPPRTGDTEAFF. The full variable domain, in which reference TRBV9 and TRBJ1-1 provide the parts outside the CDR3, is DSGVTQTPKHLITATGQRVTLRCSPRSGDLSVYWYQQSLDQGLQFLIQYYNGEERAKGNILERFSAQQFPDLHSELNLSSLELGDSALYFCASSPPRTGDTEAFFGQGTRLTVV.

This clonotype was counted ten times or more. The chain has TRBV6-5 and TRBJ1-5; no definite D call. Trimming took 0 bases from V and 9 from J, leaving 9 bases between them. The CDR3 is made up of 13 amino acids. Germline CDR1 reads MNHEY; CDR2 reads SVGAGI. CDR3 bases: TGTGCCAGCAGTTACTCGCAGGATCCGCCCCAGCATTTT. It is translated as CASSYSQDPPQHF.

V usage is TRBV24-1 and J usage is TRBJ2-3, with 10 bases lining up with TRBD1. With 4 bases clipped from V and 2 bases from J, the junction kept 5 bases outside the gene matches. Per the germline V gene, CDR1 is KGHDR and CDR2 is SFDVKD. The CDR3 totals 16 residues. In DNA, the CDR3 is TGTGCCACCAGTGAACGGGACAGGGGTGACACAGATACGCAGTATTTT. As protein: CATSERDRGDTDTQYF.

The chain couples TRBV7-2 to TRBJ2-7, with 10 bases identical to TRBD2. V was pared by 1 base and J by 1 base, with 7 bases of the junction left unmatched. The CDR3 has 17 amino acids. CDR1 and CDR2 from the germline V gene are SGHTA and FQGNSA. Here the CDR3 DNA reads TGTGCCAGCAGCTTAGAATCTAGCGGGAGTAAATCCTACGAGCAGTACTTC. Protein sequence: CASSLESSGSKSYEQYF.

J is TRBJ2-1 and V is TRBV5-3; maybe TRBD1 (8 bases). TRBV5-3 is marked as an open reading frame, function uncertain. The CDR3 has 14 amino acids. V lost 8 bases, J lost 12 bases, and 24 bases lay in between. CDR3: CASSLYRGGYGQFF. Written as DNA, the CDR3 is TGTGCCAGCAGCCTATACAGGGGGGGGTATGGGCAGTTCTTC.

This clonotype was detected ten times or more. V and J are TRBV9 and TRBJ1-1; D remains ambiguous. CDR1 SGDLS and CDR2 YYNGEE come from the germline V gene. The CDR3 is 13 amino acids. V was pared by 4 bases and J by 6 bases, with 13 bases between. Here the CDR3 reads CASSSSSRAEAFF. DNA of the CDR3: TGTGCCAGCAGCTCCTCCTCGAGAGCTGAAGCTTTCTTT.

The rearrangement joins TRBV27 to TRBJ1-1; D not certain. CDR1 is MNHEY, CDR2 SMNVEV, per germline (reference sequence). Trimming cost V 6 bases and J 5 bases, with 19 bases left between them. CDR3 size: 15 residues. For the CDR3, the DNA is TGTGCCAGCAGCCCCCCCACCCCATTTGGGACTGAAGCTTTCTTT. This codes for CASSPPTPFGTEAFF.

The CDR3 DNA reads as TGTGCCAGCAGCTTACAGCGGGGGGGGGCAGATACGCAGTATTTT. It specifies CASSLQRGGADTQYF. V gene TRBV7-9 combines with J gene TRBJ2-3; TRBD2 agrees at 10 bases. There are 15 residues in the CDR3. Per the germline V gene, CDR1 is SEHNR and CDR2 is FQNEAQ (reference sequence). V lost 2 bases and J lost 4; bases outside the gene matches: 3.

A note on this clonotype: The conserved phenylalanine or tryptophan is not found at the CDR3 terminus, so this likely reflects a read error. This chain joins TRBV12-3 or TRBV12-4 and TRBJ2-3, with 8 bases aligning to TRBD1. The CDR3 has 16 amino acids. Trimming removed 3 bases from V and 4 bases from J; junction bases left unmatched: 9. CDR3 nucleotides: TGTGCCAGCAGTTTCTCAGGGGGCTATAGGGCAGATACGCAGTATTAT. Its translation is CASSFSGGYRADTQYY.